These T cell receptor beta chains were read from a single sample in a study of shared clonotypes between healthy human individuals. Sequenced by immunoSEQ multiplex PCR; TCRdb stores in-frame clones only, minus some. This sample yields roughly 550,000 clones, of which roughly 95% are seen a single time; 0.1% to 0.11% belongs to the top ten. Sequencing was done on a sample of naive CD8+ T cells sorted from blood. Source of these receptors: a woman aged 25 to 39 in good health. The CDR3 runs from the conserved cysteine through the conserved F or W. Each record gives: J gene, D gene, clone size, V gene, CDR3 protein, CDR3 DNA. D genes are given only for firm matches. Clone size is shown for a subset of rows, as once, few, many or a class of expanded clone.

J gene: TRBJ2-7
D gene: TRBD2
clone size: -
V gene: TRBV27
CDR3 protein: CASSLSGISSYEQYF
CDR3 DNA: TGTGCCAGCAGTTTAAGCGGGATTAGCTCCTACGAGCAGTACTTC

J gene: TRBJ2-7
D gene: -
clone size: -
V gene: TRBV7-8
CDR3 protein: CASAGPYEQYF
CDR3 DNA: TGTGCCAGCGCAGGACCCTACGAGCAGTACTTC

J gene: TRBJ2-3
D gene: -
clone size: -
V gene: TRBV5-6
CDR3 protein: CASSKQAKRTDTQYF
CDR3 DNA: TGTGCCAGCAGCAAACAGGCGAAACGCACAGATACGCAGTATTTT

J gene: TRBJ2-7
D gene: TRBD2
clone size: -
V gene: TRBV5-1
CDR3 protein: CASSLETSGSPTYEQYF
CDR3 DNA: TGCGCCAGCAGCTTGGAGACTAGCGGGAGCCCAACTTACGAGCAGTACTTC

J gene: TRBJ2-5
D gene: -
clone size: -
V gene: TRBV15
CDR3 protein: CATSRVGEEVTQYF
CDR3 DNA: TGTGCCACCAGCAGAGTGGGCGAGGAGGTGACCCAGTACTTC

J gene: TRBJ1-5
D gene: -
clone size: few
V gene: TRBV10-2
CDR3 protein: CASSEQAGRYQPQHF
CDR3 DNA: TGCGCCAGCAGTGAGCAGGCAGGCCGCTATCAGCCCCAGCATTTT

J gene: TRBJ2-1
D gene: -
clone size: -
V gene: TRBV6-5
CDR3 protein: CASSSLSARNEQFF
CDR3 DNA: TGTGCCAGCAGTTCGCTTAGCGCCCGGAATGAGCAGTTCTTC

J gene: TRBJ2-7
D gene: TRBD1
clone size: -
V gene: TRBV10-2
CDR3 protein: CASSPSRGYEQYF
CDR3 DNA: TGCGCCAGCAGTCCTTCCAGGGGGTACGAGCAGTACTTC

J gene: TRBJ2-7
D gene: -
clone size: -
V gene: TRBV5-6
CDR3 protein: CASSGKSSNEQYF
CDR3 DNA: TGTGCCAGCAGCGGAAAATCATCCAACGAGCAGTACTTC

J gene: TRBJ2-2
D gene: -
clone size: -
V gene: TRBV6-6
CDR3 protein: CASSYSSPGELFF
CDR3 DNA: TGTGCCAGCAGTTACTCTAGTCCCGGGGAGCTGTTTTTT

J gene: TRBJ2-7
D gene: -
clone size: -
V gene: TRBV29-1
CDR3 protein: CSVRGGRMDLVYEQYF
CDR3 DNA: TGCAGCGTGCGTGGGGGGCGGATGGACCTCGTCTACGAGCAGTACTTC

J gene: TRBJ2-3
D gene: TRBD2
clone size: -
V gene: TRBV29-1
CDR3 protein: CSLKVGGAGVWTDTQYF
CDR3 DNA: TGCAGCCTGAAAGTAGGAGGAGCGGGAGTTTGGACAGATACGCAGTATTTT

J gene: TRBJ2-7
D gene: -
clone size: once
V gene: TRBV29-1
CDR3 protein: CSVERETGSARYEQYF
CDR3 DNA: TGCAGCGTTGAGAGGGAAACAGGGTCCGCTCGCTACGAGCAGTACTTC

J gene: TRBJ2-7
D gene: -
clone size: once
V gene: TRBV6-1
CDR3 protein: CASSESGYEQYF
CDR3 DNA: TGTGCCAGCAGTGAAAGCGGGTACGAGCAGTACTTC

J gene: TRBJ2-1
D gene: TRBD2
clone size: -
V gene: TRBV5-6
CDR3 protein: CASSRLLGGWEQFF
CDR3 DNA: TGTGCCAGCAGCCGCCTTCTGGGGGGGTGGGAGCAGTTCTTC

J gene: TRBJ1-3
D gene: -
clone size: -
V gene: TRBV9
CDR3 protein: CASSVVSRPMSGNTIYF
CDR3 DNA: TGTGCCAGCAGCGTAGTGTCCCGCCCTATGTCTGGAAACACCATATATTTT

J gene: TRBJ2-7
D gene: -
clone size: few
V gene: TRBV4-1
CDR3 protein: CASSQEAYEQYF
CDR3 DNA: TGCGCCAGCAGCCAAGAAGCCTACGAGCAGTACTTC

J gene: TRBJ2-3
D gene: -
clone size: -
V gene: TRBV5-6
CDR3 protein: CASSLAKGRLTDTQYF
CDR3 DNA: TGTGCCAGCAGCTTGGCCAAAGGGCGTCTGACAGATACGCAGTATTTT

J gene: TRBJ1-5
D gene: -
clone size: -
V gene: TRBV5-6
CDR3 protein: CASSSMFGHQPQHF
CDR3 DNA: TGTGCCAGCAGCTCCATGTTCGGCCATCAGCCCCAGCATTTT

J gene: TRBJ2-5
D gene: -
clone size: -
V gene: TRBV28
CDR3 protein: CASRAGSQETQYF
CDR3 DNA: TGTGCCAGCAGAGCGGGCAGCCAAGAGACCCAGTACTTC

J gene: TRBJ1-1
D gene: -
clone size: -
V gene: TRBV27
CDR3 protein: CASSSRTEAFF
CDR3 DNA: TGTGCCAGCAGTTCCAGAACTGAAGCTTTCTTT

J gene: TRBJ2-7
D gene: TRBD1
clone size: -
V gene: TRBV18
CDR3 protein: CASSPGTGYEQYF
CDR3 DNA: TGTGCCAGCTCGCCCGGGACAGGGTACGAGCAGTACTTC

J gene: TRBJ2-4
D gene: TRBD2
clone size: once
V gene: TRBV6-6
CDR3 protein: CASSGGGIENIQYF
CDR3 DNA: TGTGCCAGCAGCGGGGGAGGGATCGAAAACATTCAGTACTTC

J gene: TRBJ2-1
D gene: -
clone size: -
V gene: TRBV7-9
CDR3 protein: CASSLGGPNEQFF
CDR3 DNA: TGTGCCAGCAGCTTAGGGGGGCCCAATGAGCAGTTCTTC

J gene: TRBJ2-6
D gene: -
clone size: -
V gene: TRBV4-1
CDR3 protein: CASSQDAGVTGANVLTF
CDR3 DNA: TGCGCCAGCAGCCAAGATGCAGGGGTGACTGGGGCCAACGTCCTGACTTTC

J gene: TRBJ2-7
D gene: -
clone size: -
V gene: TRBV19
CDR3 protein: CASSLQGDYEQYF
CDR3 DNA: TGTGCCAGTAGTCTTCAAGGGGACTACGAGCAGTACTTC

J gene: TRBJ1-5
D gene: -
clone size: few
V gene: TRBV5-4
CDR3 protein: CASSLDSNQPQHF
CDR3 DNA: TGTGCCAGCAGCTTGGATAGCAATCAGCCCCAGCATTTT

J gene: TRBJ2-6
D gene: -
clone size: -
V gene: TRBV6-1
CDR3 protein: CASSERLLGTSYSGANVLTF
CDR3 DNA: TGTGCCAGCAGTGAAAGGTTGCTGGGGACATCTTACTCTGGGGCCAACGTCCTGACTTTC

J gene: TRBJ1-3
D gene: -
clone size: -
V gene: TRBV4-1
CDR3 protein: CASRQSNSGNTIYF
CDR3 DNA: TGCGCCAGCCGACAATCTAACAGTGGAAACACCATATATTTT

J gene: TRBJ2-2
D gene: -
clone size: -
V gene: TRBV29-1
CDR3 protein: CSVVGIRTGELFF
CDR3 DNA: TGCAGCGTTGTGGGGATCCGGACCGGGGAGCTGTTTTTT

J gene: TRBJ1-5
D gene: -
clone size: -
V gene: TRBV19
CDR3 protein: CASSIDLEEQPQHF
CDR3 DNA: TGTGCCAGTAGTATAGATCTCGAGGAACAGCCCCAGCATTTT

J gene: TRBJ1-1
D gene: -
clone size: -
V gene: TRBV27
CDR3 protein: CASSFLKNTEAFF
CDR3 DNA: TGTGCCAGCAGTTTCTTGAAGAACACTGAAGCTTTCTTT

J gene: TRBJ2-7
D gene: TRBD2
clone size: -
V gene: TRBV6-5
CDR3 protein: CASSSGTMFYEQYF
CDR3 DNA: TGTGCCAGCAGCTCCGGGACTATGTTCTACGAGCAGTACTTC

J gene: TRBJ2-5
D gene: TRBD1
clone size: -
V gene: TRBV29-1
CDR3 protein: CSVDSGQGEETQYF
CDR3 DNA: TGCAGCGTTGACTCTGGCCAGGGGGAAGAGACCCAGTACTTC

J gene: TRBJ2-7
D gene: -
clone size: -
V gene: TRBV9
CDR3 protein: CASSVADGTYEQYF
CDR3 DNA: TGTGCCAGCAGCGTAGCCGATGGGACCTACGAGCAGTACTTC

J gene: TRBJ1-5
D gene: TRBD1
clone size: -
V gene: TRBV10-2
CDR3 protein: CASSEGPGDRNQPQHF
CDR3 DNA: TGCGCCAGCAGTGAGGGGCCAGGGGACAGGAATCAGCCCCAGCATTTT